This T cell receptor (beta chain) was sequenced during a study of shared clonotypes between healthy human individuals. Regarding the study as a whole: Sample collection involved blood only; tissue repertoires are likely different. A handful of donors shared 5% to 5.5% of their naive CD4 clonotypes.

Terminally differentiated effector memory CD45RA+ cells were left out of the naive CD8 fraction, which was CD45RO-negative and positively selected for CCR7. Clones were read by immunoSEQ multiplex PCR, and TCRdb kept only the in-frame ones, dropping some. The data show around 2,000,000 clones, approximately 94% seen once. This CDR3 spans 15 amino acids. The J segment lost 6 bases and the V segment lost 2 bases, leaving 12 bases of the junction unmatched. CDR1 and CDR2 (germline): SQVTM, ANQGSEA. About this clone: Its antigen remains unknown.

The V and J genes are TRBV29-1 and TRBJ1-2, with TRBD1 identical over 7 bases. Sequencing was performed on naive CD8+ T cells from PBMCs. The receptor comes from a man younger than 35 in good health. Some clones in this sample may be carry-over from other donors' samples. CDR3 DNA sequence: TGCAGCGTTGAATCGTCCACGGACAGGCAGCATGGCTACACCTTC. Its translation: CSVESSTDRQHGYTF.